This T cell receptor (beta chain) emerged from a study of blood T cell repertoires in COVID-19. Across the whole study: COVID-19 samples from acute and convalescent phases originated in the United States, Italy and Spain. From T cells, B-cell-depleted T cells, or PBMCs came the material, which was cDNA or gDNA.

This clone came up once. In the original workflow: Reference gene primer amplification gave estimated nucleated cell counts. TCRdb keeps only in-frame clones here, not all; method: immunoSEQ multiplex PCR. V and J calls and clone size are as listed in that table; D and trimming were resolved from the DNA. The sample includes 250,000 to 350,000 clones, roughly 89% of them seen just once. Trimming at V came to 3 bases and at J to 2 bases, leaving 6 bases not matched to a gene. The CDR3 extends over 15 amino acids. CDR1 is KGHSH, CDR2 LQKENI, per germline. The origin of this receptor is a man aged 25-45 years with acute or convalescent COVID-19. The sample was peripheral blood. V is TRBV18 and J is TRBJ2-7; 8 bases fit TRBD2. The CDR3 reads CASSPGMRGAYEQYF. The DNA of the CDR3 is TGTGCCAGCTCACCGGGTATGCGGGGGGCCTACGAGCAGTACTTC.